This T cell receptor beta chain was profiled in a study of cytomegalovirus exposure and HLA in healthy donors. Study conclusions and caveats: TCR beta V- and J-gene trimming, according to a later analysis, was linked to a missense DCLRE1C variant. Previous analysis showed most TCR beta V segments were productive about 90% or about 30% of the time.

This CDR3 has 12 residues. CDR1 is ENHRY, CDR2 SYGVKD, per germline. V lost 3 bases and J 5 bases, leaving 5 bases between the germline ends. Primers included in the PCR were 60 Vbeta and 13 Jbeta primers. Method: immunoSEQ multiplex PCR; TCRdb's copy keeps in-frame clones and lacks some. The sample lists 150,000 to 250,000 clones; about 80% were seen once. Note on this clone: Its antigen remains unidentified.

The rearrangement uses TRBV10-3 and TRBJ2-1; D may be TRBD1 (5 bases). What was sequenced was PBMCs. The TCR comes from a woman aged 30 to 39 in good health and CMV-seropositive. CDR3 nucleotides: TGTGCCATCAGTGAACAGGACAATGAGCAGTTCTTC. Protein: CAISEQDNEQFF.